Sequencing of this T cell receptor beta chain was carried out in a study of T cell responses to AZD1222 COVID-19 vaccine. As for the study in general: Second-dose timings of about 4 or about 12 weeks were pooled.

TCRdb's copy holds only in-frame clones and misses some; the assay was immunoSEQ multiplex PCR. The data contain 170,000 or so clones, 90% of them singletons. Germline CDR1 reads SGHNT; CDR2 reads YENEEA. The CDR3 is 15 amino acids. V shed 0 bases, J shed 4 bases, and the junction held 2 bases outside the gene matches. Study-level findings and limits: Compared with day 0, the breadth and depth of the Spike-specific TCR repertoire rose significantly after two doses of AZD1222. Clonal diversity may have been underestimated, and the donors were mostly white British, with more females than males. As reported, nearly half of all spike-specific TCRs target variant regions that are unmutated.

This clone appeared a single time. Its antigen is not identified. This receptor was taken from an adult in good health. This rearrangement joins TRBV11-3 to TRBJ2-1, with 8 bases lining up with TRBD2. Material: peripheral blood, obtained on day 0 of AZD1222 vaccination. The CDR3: CASSLERGVYNEQFF. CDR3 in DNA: TGTGCCAGCAGCTTAGAGCGGGGGGTTTACAATGAGCAGTTCTTC.